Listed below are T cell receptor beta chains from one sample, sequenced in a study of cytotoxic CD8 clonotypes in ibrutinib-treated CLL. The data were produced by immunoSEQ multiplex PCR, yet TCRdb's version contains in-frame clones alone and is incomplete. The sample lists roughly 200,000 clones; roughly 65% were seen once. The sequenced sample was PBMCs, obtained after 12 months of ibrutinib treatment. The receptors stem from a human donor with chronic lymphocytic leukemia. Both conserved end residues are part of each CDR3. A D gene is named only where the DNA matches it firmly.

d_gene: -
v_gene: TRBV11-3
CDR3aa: CASSLKSRAGEQYF

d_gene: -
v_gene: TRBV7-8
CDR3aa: CASSLRLSNYGYTF

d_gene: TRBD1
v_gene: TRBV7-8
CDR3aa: CASSLNRGDEQYF

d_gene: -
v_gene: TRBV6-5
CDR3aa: CASSYGLRGLTEAFF

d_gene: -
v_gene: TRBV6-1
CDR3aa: CATHNPNTDTQYF

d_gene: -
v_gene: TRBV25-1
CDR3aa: CASSQPATNEKLFF

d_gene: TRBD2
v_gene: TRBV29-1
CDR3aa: CSVRREGPNTGELFF

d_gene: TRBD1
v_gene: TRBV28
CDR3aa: CASRSLQGANTEAFF

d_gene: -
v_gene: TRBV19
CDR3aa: CASRGTYNEQFF

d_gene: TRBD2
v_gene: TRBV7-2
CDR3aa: CASSLTGGPADTQYF

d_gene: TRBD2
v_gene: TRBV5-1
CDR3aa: CASSLAAGVTYNEQFF

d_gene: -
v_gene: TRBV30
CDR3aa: CAWSVRVPDEKLFF

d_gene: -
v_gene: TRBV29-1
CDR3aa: CSVEGDRGYTF

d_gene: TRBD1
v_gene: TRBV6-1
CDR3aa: CASTLDRDNEQFF

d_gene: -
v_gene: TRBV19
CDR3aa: CASSNQGTDTQYF

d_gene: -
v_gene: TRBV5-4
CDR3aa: CASSGGVGVNTEAFF

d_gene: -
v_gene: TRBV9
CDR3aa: CASSPRTGHTGRETQYF

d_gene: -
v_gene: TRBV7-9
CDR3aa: CASSLGPAVEKLFF

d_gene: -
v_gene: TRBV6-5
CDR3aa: CASGRHNQPQHF

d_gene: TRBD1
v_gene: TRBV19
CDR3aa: CASSIVRDRVDGYTF

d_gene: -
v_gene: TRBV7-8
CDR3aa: CASSRLGLPSYEQYF

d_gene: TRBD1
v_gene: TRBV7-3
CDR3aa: CASSLGQLNTEAFF

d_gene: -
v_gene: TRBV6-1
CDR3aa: CASSELGSMWNGGYTF

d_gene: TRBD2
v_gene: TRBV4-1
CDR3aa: CASSQDGLAGAYNEQFF

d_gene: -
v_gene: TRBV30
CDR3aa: CAWKGTVNSPLHF

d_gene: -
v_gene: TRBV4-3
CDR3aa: CASSQDRGRWNTIYF

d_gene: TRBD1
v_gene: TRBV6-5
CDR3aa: CASSSGTGFYEQYF

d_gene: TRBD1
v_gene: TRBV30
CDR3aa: CAWSPRQGSGTEAFF

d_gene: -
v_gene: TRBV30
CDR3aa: CAAFKTPNYGYTF

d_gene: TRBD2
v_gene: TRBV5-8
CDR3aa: CASSGLAATYNEQFF

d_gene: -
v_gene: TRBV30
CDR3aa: CASKTGLSTEAFF

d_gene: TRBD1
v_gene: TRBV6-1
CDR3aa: CAMRQGTDYGYTF

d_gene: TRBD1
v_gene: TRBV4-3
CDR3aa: CASSHGTGGQAFF

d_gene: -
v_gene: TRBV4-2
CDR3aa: CASSQDTAGSGANVLTF

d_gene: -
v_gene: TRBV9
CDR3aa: CASSVQGGTEAFF

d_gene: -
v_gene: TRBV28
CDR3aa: CASSQYEQYF

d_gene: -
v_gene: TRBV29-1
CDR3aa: CSVVGNTEAFF

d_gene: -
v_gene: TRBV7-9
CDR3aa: CASIRELNTEAFF

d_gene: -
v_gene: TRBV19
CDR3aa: CASSIWARGTEAFF

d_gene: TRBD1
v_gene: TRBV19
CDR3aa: CASTPDRGKGYTF

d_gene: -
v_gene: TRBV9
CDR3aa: CASSVTASGGYGYTF

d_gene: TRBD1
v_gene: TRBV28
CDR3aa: CASSPEGTGNTGELFF

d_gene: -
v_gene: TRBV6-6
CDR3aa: CASSSLSGLEAFF

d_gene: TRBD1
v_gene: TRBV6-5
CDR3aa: CASGQVNQPQHF

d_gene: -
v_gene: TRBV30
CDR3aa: CAWSARGAFQTQYF

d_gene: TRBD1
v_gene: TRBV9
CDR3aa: CASSVEVGQGYEKLFF

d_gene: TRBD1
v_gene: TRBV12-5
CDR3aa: CASGLVGTGLKEQYF

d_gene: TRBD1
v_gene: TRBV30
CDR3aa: CAWQMGTGGSWNQPQHF